The 10 T cell receptor beta chains below were found in one sample sequenced in a study of identical twins. MiXCR was run by TCRdb on the 5' RACE reads, yielding one entry per CDR3 protein. The sample has hundreds of thousands of distinct CDR3 sequences, less than 7% seen once; the top ten hold around 1.7%. Sequencing input: naive T cells sorted from blood. The receptor source for this set is a man between 18 and 29 years old in good health.

The chain couples TRBV4-3 to TRBJ2-7; 9 bases line up with TRBD1. CDR3 length: 16 residues. The J segment lost 4 bases and the V segment lost 4 bases, leaving 11 bases of the junction unmatched. Germline values: CDR1 LGHNA, CDR2 YSLEER. The CDR3, as DNA: TGCGCCAGCAGCCGCCGAGCGGACAGGGGCCCTTACGAGCAGTACTTC. Translation: CASSRRADRGPYEQYF.

This clonotype was seen more than once but under ten times. The J gene is TRBJ2-6, the V gene TRBV30; D unresolved. From germline, CDR1 is GTSNPN and CDR2 SVGIG (reference sequence). The CDR3 extends over 14 amino acids. The germline V and J ends were trimmed by 2 bases and 2 bases, with 7 bases remaining between them. CDR3 loop: CAWSSGPGANVLTF. The CDR3, as DNA: TGTGCCTGGAGTTCTGGGCCTGGGGCCAACGTCCTGACTTTC.

This clonotype was observed at least ten times. The chain uses TRBV24-1 and TRBJ2-1, with a tentative D call TRBD2 (5 bases). With 5 bases removed from V and 7 bases from J, the gap between germline ends came to 8 bases. The CDR3 runs 12 residues. Germline V lookup: CDR1 KGHDR, CDR2 SFDVKD. CDR3 nucleotides: TGTGCCACCAGTGGGTGGACTAATGAGCAGTTCTTC. Protein: CATSGWTNEQFF.

This clonotype was detected ten times or more. The genes are TRBV28 and TRBJ2-1; weak D call: TRBD1 (5 bases). Trimming removed 5 bases at V and 0 bases at J, with 11 bases between. The V gene's germline CDR1 is MDHEN and CDR2 SYDVKM. The CDR3 spans 15 residues. In DNA form, the CDR3 reads TGTGCCAGCAGTCAGGGAATAAGCTCCTACAATGAGCAGTTCTTC. Amino acids: CASSQGISSYNEQFF. The full variable domain, with the rest looked up from reference TRBV28 and TRBJ2-1, is DVKVTQSSRYLVKRTGEKVFLECVQDMDHENMFWYRQDPGLGLRLIYFSYDVKMKEKGDIPEGYSVSREKKERFSLILESASTNQTSMYLCASSQGISSYNEQFFGPGTRLTVL.

This clonotype was counted at least ten times. This chain joins TRBV5-1 and TRBJ2-7; TRBD1 matches at 8 bases. Trimming cost V 1 base and J 3 bases; bases outside gene matches: 3. The CDR3 sequence is 14 residues long. Germline loops: CDR1 SGHRS, CDR2 YFSETQ. This chain's CDR3 is CASSLSDRGYEQYF. Written as DNA, the CDR3 is TGCGCCAGCAGCTTGTCCGACAGGGGCTACGAGCAGTACTTC.

This clonotype appeared many times. The chain couples TRBV3-1 to TRBJ2-5; D may be TRBD1 (6 bases). V was cut by 1 base and J by 1 base, with 10 bases left in between. The germline V gene encodes CDR1 LGHDT and CDR2 YNNKEL (reference sequence). The CDR3 length is 15 residues. The CDR3 nucleotides are TGTGCCAGCAGCCAAGGGACAGTTACCCAAGAGACCCAGTACTTC. Translated: CASSQGTVTQETQYF.

This clonotype has at least ten counts. The genes are TRBV20-1 and TRBJ2-7; the D gene is possibly TRBD1 (6 bases). In germline, CDR1 is DFQATT, CDR2 SNEGSKA (reference sequence). The CDR3 spans 15 residues. Between the trimmed V and J ends, which lost 3 bases and 4 bases, there was a span of 19 bases. This CDR3 reads CSASGSRDKTYEQYF. As DNA, the CDR3 is TGCAGTGCTAGTGGGTCCCGGGACAAGACTTACGAGCAGTACTTC.

This clonotype was counted a few times. This sequence joins TRBV9 and TRBJ2-7; D may be TRBD1 (5 bases). The germline V and J ends were trimmed by 3 bases and 0 bases, with 10 bases remaining between them. The CDR3 runs to 14 residues. Germline CDR1 and CDR2: SGDLS and YYNGEE. The CDR3 sequence: CASSEQVSSYEQYF. CDR3 nucleotides: TGTGCCAGCAGCGAACAGGTTTCCTCCTACGAGCAGTACTTC.

The rearrangement joins TRBV3-1 to TRBJ2-4; D possibly corresponds to TRBD2 (5 bases). Trimming took off 0 bases at V and 4 bases at J, with 10 bases between the two ends. The CDR3 covers 15 residues. The germline V gene has CDR1 LGHDT and CDR2 YNNKEL (reference sequence). CDR3 sequence reads: CASSQERVGKNIQYF. As DNA, the CDR3 is TGTGCCAGCAGCCAAGAGAGGGTGGGAAAAAACATTCAGTACTTC.

This clonotype was found many times. The chain has TRBV29-1 and TRBJ1-1; weak D call: TRBD1 (5 bases). The germline V gene encodes CDR1 SQVTM and CDR2 ANQGSEA. The CDR3 contains 13 residues. With 5 bases removed from V and 0 bases from J, the gap between germline ends came to 10 bases. DNA of the CDR3: TGCAGCGTTAAGGGGACCTTGAACACTGAAGCTTTCTTT. The encoded protein is CSVKGTLNTEAFF.